Listed here are 18 T cell receptor beta chains from one sample, sequenced in a study of regulatory T cells in long-lasting Graves disease. Investigators prepared the TCR beta libraries by applying iRepertoire HTBI primers and Arm-PCR of CDR3 regions. MiXCR, applied by TCRdb to the multiplex PCR reads, yields one record per CDR3 protein. Of nearly 350,000 distinct CDR3 sequences in the sample, around a fifth are singletons; the top ten hold about 29%. As to time point: persistent/refractory GD, antithyroid drugs over 5 years with positive TRAb. PBMC-extracted RNA yielded the TCR library. Sequencing was performed on peripheral blood mononuclear cells (PBMCs), taken when the disease was refractory, from a patient treated with antithyroid drugs. The receptors derive from a female donor with Graves disease.

This clonotype has at least ten counts. This chain joins TRBV28 and TRBJ1-2, with D tentatively TRBD1 (5 bases). CDR3 length: 15 amino acids. CDR1 is MDHEN, CDR2 SYDVKM, per germline. Deletions cut 4 bases from V and 0 bases from J, with 12 bases between. The DNA of the CDR3 is TGTGCCAGCAGTTGGGGGGGTAGAGCTAACTATGGCTACACCTTC. This sequence encodes CASSWGGRANYGYTF.

CDR3 residues: CSARDPKTGLNTEAFF. The DNA of the CDR3 is TGCAGTGCTAGAGATCCGAAAACAGGGCTGAACACTGAAGCTTTCTTT. The chain employs TRBV20-1 and TRBJ1-1; a possible D gene is TRBD1 (6 bases). CDR1 and CDR2 (germline): DFQATT, SNEGSKA (reference sequence). There are 16 residues in the CDR3. With 0 bases removed from V and 0 bases from J, the gap between germline ends came to 14 bases.

The rearrangement links TRBV14 to TRBJ1-4, with 10 bases lining up with TRBD1. V lost 3 bases, J lost 6 bases, and 13 bases stayed unmatched. The CDR3 extends over 18 amino acids. Germline CDR1 and CDR2: SGHDN and FVKESK. The chain's CDR3 is CASSQALLFGQGDEKLFF. The CDR3, as DNA: TGTGCCAGCAGCCAGGCCCTCCTTTTCGGACAGGGGGATGAAAAACTGTTTTTT.

A single count supports this clonotype. The J gene is TRBJ2-1, the V gene TRBV29-1, with 7 bases lining up with TRBD1. CDR1 and CDR2 (germline): SQVTM, ANQGSEA. The CDR3 extends over 14 amino acids. V was clipped by 4 bases and J by 7 bases; unmatched bases: 10. The CDR3 here is CSVGWGQGENEQFF. The CDR3 DNA follows: TGCAGCGTTGGGTGGGGGCAGGGGGAGAATGAGCAGTTCTTC.

This clonotype was found many times. The genes are TRBV2 and TRBJ1-2; tentative D call: TRBD1 (5 bases). Germline loops: CDR1 SNHLY, CDR2 FYNNEI. V lost 4 bases and J lost 4, with 13 bases in between. The CDR3 spans 14 residues. CDR3 sequence reads: CASSGPGRAYGYTF. In nucleotides, the CDR3 is TGTGCCAGCAGTGGACCGGGACGGGCCTATGGCTACACCTTC.

The V gene is TRBV7-8, the J gene TRBJ1-4; 7 nucleotides line up with TRBD1. CDR3 length: 17 amino acids. Per germline, CDR1 SGHVS and CDR2 FQNEAQ. V gave up 2 bases and J gave up 12 bases; unmatched junction bases: 18. The DNA for the CDR3 is TGTGCCAGCAGCTTATTTCCCCGGGACATACCCACAGGGGAACTGTTTTTT. Amino acids: CASSLFPRDIPTGELFF.

This clonotype has more than one count but fewer than ten. The rearrangement joins TRBV29-1 to TRBJ2-7; maybe TRBD2 (7 bases). Trimming pared 6 bases from V and 4 bases from J, leaving 16 bases between. CDR1 is SQVTM, CDR2 ANQGSEA, per germline. The length of the CDR3 is 13 residues. In DNA form, the CDR3 reads TGCAGCGTCACCGGCGGGGGCTGGTACGAGCAGTACTTC. It translates to CSVTGGGWYEQYF.

Ten or more counts support this clonotype. The chain recombines TRBV2 with TRBJ2-7; 9 bases line up with TRBD1. The V segment lost 10 bases and the J segment 6 bases; nucleotides outside the gene matches: 13. The germline CDR1 and CDR2 sequences are SNHLY and FYNNEI. The CDR3 length is 14 residues. The CDR3 region is CATLKGTGNGEQYF. For the CDR3, the DNA is TGTGCCACCTTAAAAGGGACAGGGAACGGCGAGCAGTACTTC.

V usage is TRBV6-1 and J usage is TRBJ2-7; 9 positions agree with TRBD1. CDR1 and CDR2 (germline): MNHNS, SASEGT. The J segment lost 4 bases and the V segment lost 6 bases, leaving 7 bases of the junction unmatched. The CDR3 spans 14 residues. CDR3 DNA sequence: TGTGCCAGCAGGACCGGACAGGGGCGGTACGAGCAGTACTTC. This codes for CASRTGQGRYEQYF.

V is TRBV12-3 or TRBV12-4 and J is TRBJ2-5; 10 nucleotides match TRBD2. After removal of 5 bases from V and 5 bases from J, the junction contained 11 bases not matched to a gene. This CDR3 spans 16 amino acids. The CDR3 nucleotides read TGTGCCAGCAGTACGGGACTAGCGCCGCGATGGGAGACCCAGTACTTC. Residues: CASSTGLAPRWETQYF.

This clonotype was seen at least ten times. This sequence joins TRBV28 and TRBJ2-2; D is unresolved. Germline CDR1 and CDR2: MDHEN and SYDVKM. CDR3 size: 13 residues. The germline V and J ends were trimmed by 3 bases and 6 bases, with 8 bases remaining between them. The DNA for the CDR3 is TGTGCCAGCAGTTTGTTGCCGGCCGGGGAGCTGTTTTTT. It yields the protein CASSLLPAGELFF.

Worth noting for this clonotype: This may be a read error: a much more frequent sequence differs by one nucleotide. Since the CDR3 does not end with the conserved phenylalanine or tryptophan, this likely comes from a read error. V gene TRBV11-2 combines with J gene TRBJ1-1; D is unresolved. Per germline, CDR1 SGHAT and CDR2 FQNNGV. V lost 5 bases and J lost 1, with 11 bases in between. This CDR3 has 14 amino acids. DNA for the CDR3: TGTGCCAGCAGCCACTCCAGGCAGAACACTGAAGCTTTCCTT. It codes for CASSHSRQNTEAFL.

This clonotype was seen more than once but under ten times. The chain recombines TRBV5-1 with TRBJ2-7; 8 positions match TRBD1. Germline V gene data show CDR1 as SGHRS and CDR2 as YFSETQ. The V and J ends lost 4 bases and 5 bases, in that order; junction bases with no gene match: 8. This CDR3 is 14 amino acids long. The CDR3 DNA reads TGCGCCAGCAGCCGTAGGGCAGGGGGCCACGAGCAGTACTTC. It codes for CASSRRAGGHEQYF.

There are a few counts of this clonotype. The chain recombines TRBV10-3 with TRBJ1-1; D ambiguous. Trimming shortened V by 11 bases and J by 0 bases, and 7 bases separated the two germline ends. The CDR3 covers 11 residues. Germline lookup yields CDR1 ENHRY and CDR2 SYGVKD. The CDR3, as DNA: TGTGCCTACCGGGTGAACACTGAAGCTTTCTTT. Protein product: CAYRVNTEAFF.

The sample holds a few counts of this clonotype. DNA for the CDR3: TGTGCCAGCAGTTACTCAGGAGGGACCGGGGAGCTGTTTTTT. Amino acids: CASSYSGGTGELFF. V gene TRBV6-2 or TRBV6-3 combines with J gene TRBJ2-2; a weak D match, TRBD2 (6 bases). Trimming took 0 bases from V and 5 from J, leaving 7 bases between them. The CDR3 length is 14 residues. CDR1 and CDR2 from the germline V gene are MNHEY and SVGEGT.

This chain uses TRBV28 with TRBJ1-3; D remains unclear. CDR1 and CDR2 (germline): MDHEN, SYDVKM. The V end lost 5 bases, the J end lost 4 bases, and 9 bases lay between the germline ends. The CDR3 runs to 13 residues. The CDR3 protein is CASSVGYGNTIYF. CDR3 in DNA: TGTGCCAGCAGTGTGGGGTACGGAAACACCATATATTTT.

This clonotype was found a few times. This sequence joins TRBV5-1 and TRBJ2-7, with D tentatively TRBD1 or TRBD2 (5 bases each). Germline V gene lookup returns CDR1 SGHRS and CDR2 YFSETQ. This CDR3 spans 14 amino acids. The V and J ends lost 0 bases and 3 bases respectively, with 10 bases between them. The CDR3 loop reads CASSLGDGGYEQYF. In nucleotides, the CDR3 is TGCGCCAGCAGCTTGGGGGACGGAGGCTACGAGCAGTACTTC. The full variable domain, its missing parts supplied by reference TRBV5-1 and TRBJ2-7, is KAGVTQTPRYLIKTRGQQVTLSCSPISGHRSVSWYQQTPGQGLQFLFEYFSETQRNKGNFPGRFSGRQFSNSRSEMNVSTLELGDSALYLCASSLGDGGYEQYFGPGTRLTVT.

The chain joins TRBV10-2 to TRBJ2-6; D is possibly TRBD2 (5 bases). CDR1 and CDR2 from the germline V gene are WSHSY and SAAADI. The ends were cut back, 4 bases at V and 1 base at J, with 11 bases in the middle. This CDR3 region has 16 residues. The DNA for the CDR3 is TGCGCCAGCAGTGGGGAGAATGAGTCTGGGGCCAACGTCCTGACTTTC. Its translation is CASSGENESGANVLTF.